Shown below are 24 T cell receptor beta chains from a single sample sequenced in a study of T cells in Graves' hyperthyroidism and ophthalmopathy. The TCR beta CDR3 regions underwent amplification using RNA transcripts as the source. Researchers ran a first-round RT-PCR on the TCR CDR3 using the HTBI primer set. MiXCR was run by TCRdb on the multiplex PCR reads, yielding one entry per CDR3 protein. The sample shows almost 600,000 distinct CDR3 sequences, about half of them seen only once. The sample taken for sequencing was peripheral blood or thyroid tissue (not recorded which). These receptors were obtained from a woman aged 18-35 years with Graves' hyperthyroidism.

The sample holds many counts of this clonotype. CDR3 DNA sequence: TGTGCCAGCAGCTTAGACGGACAGTCGCATCAGCCCCAGCATTTT. It yields the protein CASSLDGQSHQPQHF. The J gene is TRBJ1-5, the V gene TRBV7-9; D may be TRBD1 (6 bases). The CDR3 runs 15 residues. CDR1 and CDR2 (germline): SEHNR, FQNEAQ (reference sequence). Deletions cut 1 base from V and 5 bases from J, with 12 bases between.

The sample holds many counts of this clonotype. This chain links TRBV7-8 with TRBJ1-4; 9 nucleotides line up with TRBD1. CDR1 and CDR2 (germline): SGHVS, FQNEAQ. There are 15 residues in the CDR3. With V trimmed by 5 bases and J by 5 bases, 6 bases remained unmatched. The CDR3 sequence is CASSAWDRENEKLFF. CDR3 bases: TGTGCCAGCAGCGCCTGGGACAGGGAAAATGAAAAACTGTTTTTT.

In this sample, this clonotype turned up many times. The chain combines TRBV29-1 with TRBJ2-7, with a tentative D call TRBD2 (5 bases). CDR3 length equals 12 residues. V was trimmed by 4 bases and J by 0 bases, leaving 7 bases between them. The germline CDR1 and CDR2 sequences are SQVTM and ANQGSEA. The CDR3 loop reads CSVAGSSYEQYF. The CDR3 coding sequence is TGCAGCGTTGCGGGGAGCTCCTACGAGCAGTACTTC.

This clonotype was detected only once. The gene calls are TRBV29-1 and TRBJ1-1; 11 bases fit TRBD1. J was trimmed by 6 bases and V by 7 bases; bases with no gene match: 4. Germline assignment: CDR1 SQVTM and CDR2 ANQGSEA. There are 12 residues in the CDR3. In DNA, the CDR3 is TGCAGCGCAGGACAGGGGGCTTCTGAAGCTTTCTTT. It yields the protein CSAGQGASEAFF.

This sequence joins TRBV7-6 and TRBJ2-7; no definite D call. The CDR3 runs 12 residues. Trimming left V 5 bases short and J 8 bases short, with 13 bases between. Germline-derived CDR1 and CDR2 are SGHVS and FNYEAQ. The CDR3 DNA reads TGTGCCAGCAGCGTTGGGTCACCGAAGCAGTACTTC. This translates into CASSVGSPKQYF.

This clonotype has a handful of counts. The CDR3 DNA is TGTGCCAGCAGTCGCCGAGGCAGGCCCTCTGGAAACACCATATATTTT. This sequence encodes CASSRRGRPSGNTIYF. The chain joins TRBV27 to TRBJ1-3; D not certain. Germline CDR1 reads MNHEY; CDR2 reads SMNVEV (reference sequence). The CDR3 extends over 16 amino acids. Trimming cost V 5 bases and J 0 bases, with 14 bases left between them.

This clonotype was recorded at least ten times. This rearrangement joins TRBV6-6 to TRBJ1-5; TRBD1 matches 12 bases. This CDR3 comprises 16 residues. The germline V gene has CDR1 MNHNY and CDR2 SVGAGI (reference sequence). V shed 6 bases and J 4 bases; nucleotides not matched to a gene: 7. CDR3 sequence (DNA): TGTGCCAGCAGGGACCCGGGACAGGGGGCGAATCAGCCCCAGCATTTT. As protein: CASRDPGQGANQPQHF.

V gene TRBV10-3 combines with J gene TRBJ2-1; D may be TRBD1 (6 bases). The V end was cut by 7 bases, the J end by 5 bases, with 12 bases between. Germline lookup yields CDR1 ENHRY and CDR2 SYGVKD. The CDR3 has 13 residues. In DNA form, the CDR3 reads TGTGCCATCAAGGGGGAGTACGACAATGAGCAGTTCTTC. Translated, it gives CAIKGEYDNEQFF.

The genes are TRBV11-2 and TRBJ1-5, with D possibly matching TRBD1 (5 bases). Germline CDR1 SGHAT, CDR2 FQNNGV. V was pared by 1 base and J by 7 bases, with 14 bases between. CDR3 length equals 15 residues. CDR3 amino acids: CASSLGPGRGQPQHF. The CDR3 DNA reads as TGTGCCAGCAGCTTAGGGCCAGGGCGTGGACAGCCCCAGCATTTT.

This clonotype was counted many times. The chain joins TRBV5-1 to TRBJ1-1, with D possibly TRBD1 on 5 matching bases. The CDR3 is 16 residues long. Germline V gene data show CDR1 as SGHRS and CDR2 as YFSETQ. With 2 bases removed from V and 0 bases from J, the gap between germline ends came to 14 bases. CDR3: CASSFNGAELNTEAFF. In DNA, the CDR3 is TGCGCCAGCAGCTTCAACGGGGCCGAATTGAACACTGAAGCTTTCTTT. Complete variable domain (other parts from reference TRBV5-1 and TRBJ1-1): KAGVTQTPRYLIKTRGQQVTLSCSPISGHRSVSWYQQTPGQGLQFLFEYFSETQRNKGNFPGRFSGRQFSNSRSEMNVSTLELGDSALYLCASSFNGAELNTEAFFGQGTRLTVV.

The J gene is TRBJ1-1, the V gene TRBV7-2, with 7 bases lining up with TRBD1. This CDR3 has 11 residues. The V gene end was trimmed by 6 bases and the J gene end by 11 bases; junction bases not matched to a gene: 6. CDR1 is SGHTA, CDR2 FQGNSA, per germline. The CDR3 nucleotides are TGTGCCAGCAGTTCCGGGACAGCTGCTTTCTTT. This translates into CASSSGTAAFF.

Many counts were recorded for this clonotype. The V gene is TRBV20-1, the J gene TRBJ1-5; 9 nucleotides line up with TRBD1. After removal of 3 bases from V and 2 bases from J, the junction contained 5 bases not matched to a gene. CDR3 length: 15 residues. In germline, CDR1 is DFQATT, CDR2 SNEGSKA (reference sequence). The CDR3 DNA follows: TGCAGTGCTAGGCCGACAGGGGGTCGCAATCAGCCCCAGCATTTT. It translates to CSARPTGGRNQPQHF.

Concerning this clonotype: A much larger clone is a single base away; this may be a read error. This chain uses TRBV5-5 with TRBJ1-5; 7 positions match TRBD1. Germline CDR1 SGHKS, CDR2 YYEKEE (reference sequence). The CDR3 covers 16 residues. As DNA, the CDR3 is TGTGCCTGCAGCTCCTCCAGGAGGGGGCTGAATCAGCCCCAGCATTTT. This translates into CACSSSRRGLNQPQHF.

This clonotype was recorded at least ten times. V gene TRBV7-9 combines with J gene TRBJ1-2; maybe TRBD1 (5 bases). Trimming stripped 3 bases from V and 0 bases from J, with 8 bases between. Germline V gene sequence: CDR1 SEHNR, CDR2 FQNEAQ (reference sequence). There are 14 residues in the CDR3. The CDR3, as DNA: TGTGCCAGCAGCTTCCGGGGGACTAACTATGGCTACACCTTC. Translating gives CASSFRGTNYGYTF.

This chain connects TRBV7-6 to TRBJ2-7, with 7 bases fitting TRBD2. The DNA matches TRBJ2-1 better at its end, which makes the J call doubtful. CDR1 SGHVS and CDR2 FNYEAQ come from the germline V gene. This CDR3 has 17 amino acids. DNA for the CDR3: TGTGCCAGCAGCTTGGGCCTCCGCGGGAGAACCTACAATGAGCAGTTCTTC. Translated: CASSLGLRGRTYNEQFF.

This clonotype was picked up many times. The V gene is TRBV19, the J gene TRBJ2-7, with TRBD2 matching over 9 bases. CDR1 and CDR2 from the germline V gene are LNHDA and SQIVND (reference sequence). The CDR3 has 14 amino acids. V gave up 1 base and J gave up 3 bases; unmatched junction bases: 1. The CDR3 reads CASSIVTSGYEQYF. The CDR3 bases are TGTGCCAGTAGTATAGTGACTAGCGGCTACGAGCAGTACTTC.

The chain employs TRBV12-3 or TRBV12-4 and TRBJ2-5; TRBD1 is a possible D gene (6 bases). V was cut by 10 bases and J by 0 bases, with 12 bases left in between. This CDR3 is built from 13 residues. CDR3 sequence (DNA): TGTGCCATCCAGAGGGGGAACCAAGAGACCCAGTACTTC. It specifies CAIQRGNQETQYF.

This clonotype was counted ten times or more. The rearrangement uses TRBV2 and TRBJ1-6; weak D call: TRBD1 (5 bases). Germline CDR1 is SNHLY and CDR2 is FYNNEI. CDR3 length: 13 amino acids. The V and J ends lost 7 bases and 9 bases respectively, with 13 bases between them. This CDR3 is CASNKGMGSPLHF. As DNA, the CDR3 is TGTGCCAGCAATAAGGGGATGGGTTCACCCCTCCACTTT.

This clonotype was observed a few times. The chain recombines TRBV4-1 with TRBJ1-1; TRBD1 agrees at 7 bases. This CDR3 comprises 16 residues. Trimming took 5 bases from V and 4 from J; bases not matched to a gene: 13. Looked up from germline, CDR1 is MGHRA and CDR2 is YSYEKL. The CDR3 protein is CASSTIRRGGGTEAFF. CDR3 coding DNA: TGCGCCAGCAGCACCATACGCAGGGGGGGGGGCACTGAAGCTTTCTTT.

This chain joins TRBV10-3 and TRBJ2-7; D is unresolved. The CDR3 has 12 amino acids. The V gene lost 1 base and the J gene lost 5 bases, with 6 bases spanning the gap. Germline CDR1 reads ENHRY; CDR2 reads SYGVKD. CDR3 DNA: TGTGCCATCAGTGAGTTATGGAACGAGCAGTACTTC. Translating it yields CAISELWNEQYF.

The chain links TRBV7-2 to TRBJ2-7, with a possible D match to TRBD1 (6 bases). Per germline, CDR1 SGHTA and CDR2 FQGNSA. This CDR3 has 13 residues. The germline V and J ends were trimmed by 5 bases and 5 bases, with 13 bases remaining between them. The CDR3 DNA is TGTGCCAGCAGCGTACAGGGAGTCCACGAGCAGTACTTC. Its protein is CASSVQGVHEQYF. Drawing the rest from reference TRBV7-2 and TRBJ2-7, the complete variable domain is GAGVSQSPSNKVTEKGKDVELRCDPISGHTALYWYRQSLGQGLEFLIYFQGNSAPDKSGLPSDRFSAERTGGSVSTLTIQRTQQEDSAVYLCASSVQGVHEQYFGPGTRLTVT.

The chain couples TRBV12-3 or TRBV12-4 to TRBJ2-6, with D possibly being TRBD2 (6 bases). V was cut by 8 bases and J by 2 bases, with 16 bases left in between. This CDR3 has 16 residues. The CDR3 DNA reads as TGTGCCAGCGGAGGGGACTTACTACCTGGGGCCAACGTCCTGACTTTC. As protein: CASGGDLLPGANVLTF.

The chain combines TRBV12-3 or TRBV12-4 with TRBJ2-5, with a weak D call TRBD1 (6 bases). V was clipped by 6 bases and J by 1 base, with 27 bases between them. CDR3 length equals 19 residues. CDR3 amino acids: CASRPAGMGANRLQETQYF. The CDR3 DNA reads TGTGCCAGCAGGCCCGCAGGGATGGGGGCCAACCGCCTCCAAGAGACCCAGTACTTC.

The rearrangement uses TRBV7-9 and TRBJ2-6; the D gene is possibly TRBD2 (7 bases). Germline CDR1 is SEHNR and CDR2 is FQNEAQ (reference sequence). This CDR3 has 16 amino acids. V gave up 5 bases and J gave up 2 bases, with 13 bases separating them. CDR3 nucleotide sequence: TGTGCCAGCAGCCCCGAGGGGGGGCCTGGGGCCAACGTCCTGACTTTC. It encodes CASSPEGGPGANVLTF.